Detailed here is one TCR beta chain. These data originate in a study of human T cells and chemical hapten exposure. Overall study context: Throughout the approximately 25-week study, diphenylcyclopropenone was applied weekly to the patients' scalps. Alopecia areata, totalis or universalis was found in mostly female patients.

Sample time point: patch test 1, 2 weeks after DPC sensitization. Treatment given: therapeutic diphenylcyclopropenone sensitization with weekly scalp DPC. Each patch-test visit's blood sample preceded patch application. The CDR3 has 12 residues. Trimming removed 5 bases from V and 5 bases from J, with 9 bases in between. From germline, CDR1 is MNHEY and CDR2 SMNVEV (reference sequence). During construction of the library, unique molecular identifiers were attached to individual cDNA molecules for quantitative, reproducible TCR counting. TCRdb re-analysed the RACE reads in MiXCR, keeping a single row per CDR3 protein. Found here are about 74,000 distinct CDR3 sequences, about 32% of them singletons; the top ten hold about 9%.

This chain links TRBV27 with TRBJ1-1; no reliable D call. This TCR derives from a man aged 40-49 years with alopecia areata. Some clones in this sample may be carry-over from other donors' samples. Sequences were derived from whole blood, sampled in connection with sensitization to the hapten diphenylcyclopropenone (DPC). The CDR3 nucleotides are TGTGCCAGCAGTGGACCCTTGACTGAAGCTTTCTTT. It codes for CASSGPLTEAFF.